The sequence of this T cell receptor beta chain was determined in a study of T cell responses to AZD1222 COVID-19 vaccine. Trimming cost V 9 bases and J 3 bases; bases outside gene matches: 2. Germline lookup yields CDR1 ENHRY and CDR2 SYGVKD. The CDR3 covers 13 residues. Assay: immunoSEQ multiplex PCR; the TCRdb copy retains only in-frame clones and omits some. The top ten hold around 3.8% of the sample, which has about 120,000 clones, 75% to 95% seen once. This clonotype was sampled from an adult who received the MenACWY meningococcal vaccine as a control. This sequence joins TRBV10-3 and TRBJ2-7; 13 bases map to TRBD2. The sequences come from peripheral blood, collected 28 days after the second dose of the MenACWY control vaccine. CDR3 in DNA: TGTGCCATTGGGACTAGCGGGAACTACGAGCAGTACTTC. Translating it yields CAIGTSGNYEQYF.